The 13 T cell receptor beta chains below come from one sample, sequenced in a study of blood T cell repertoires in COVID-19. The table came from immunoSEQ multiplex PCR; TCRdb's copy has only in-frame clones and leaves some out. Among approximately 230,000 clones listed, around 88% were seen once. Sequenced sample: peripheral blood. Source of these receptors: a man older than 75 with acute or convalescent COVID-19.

Here the CDR3 reads CASTRLAGGLNEQFF. CDR3 in DNA: TGTGCCAGCACCAGACTAGCGGGGGGGCTAAACGAGCAGTTCTTC. The rearrangement uses TRBV7-8 and TRBJ2-1; 14 nucleotides match TRBD2. Germline CDR1 reads SGHVS; CDR2 reads FQNEAQ. Germline trimming cut 7 bases from V and 10 bases from J; bases unmatched to any gene: 9. The CDR3 has 15 residues.

CDR3 in amino acids: CASSGGGLEFF. The CDR3 DNA is TGTGCCAGCTCCGGGGGAGGTTTGGAGTTCTTC. The rearrangement links TRBV18 to TRBJ2-1; weak D call: TRBD2 (6 bases). This CDR3 spans 11 amino acids. CDR1 and CDR2 from the germline V gene are KGHSH and LQKENI. V was pared by 6 bases and J by 14 bases, with 14 bases between.

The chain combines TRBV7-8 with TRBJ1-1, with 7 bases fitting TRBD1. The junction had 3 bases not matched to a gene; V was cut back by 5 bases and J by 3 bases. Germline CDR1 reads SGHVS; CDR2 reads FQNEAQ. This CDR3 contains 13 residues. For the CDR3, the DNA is TGTGCCAGCAGCATCGGGACAGACACTGAAGCTTTCTTT. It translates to CASSIGTDTEAFF.

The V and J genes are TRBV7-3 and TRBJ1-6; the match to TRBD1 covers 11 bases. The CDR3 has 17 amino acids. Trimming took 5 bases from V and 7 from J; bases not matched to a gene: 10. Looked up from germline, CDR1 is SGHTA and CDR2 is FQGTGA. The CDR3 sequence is CASSIDGTGGFNSPLHF. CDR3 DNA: TGTGCCAGCAGCATAGACGGGACAGGGGGTTTCAATTCACCCCTCCACTTT.

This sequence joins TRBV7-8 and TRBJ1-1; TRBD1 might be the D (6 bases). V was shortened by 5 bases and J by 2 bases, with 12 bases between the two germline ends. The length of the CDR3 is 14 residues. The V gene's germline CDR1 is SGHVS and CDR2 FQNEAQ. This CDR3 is CASSHQDRNTEAFF. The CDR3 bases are TGTGCCAGCAGCCATCAGGACAGAAACACTGAAGCTTTCTTT.

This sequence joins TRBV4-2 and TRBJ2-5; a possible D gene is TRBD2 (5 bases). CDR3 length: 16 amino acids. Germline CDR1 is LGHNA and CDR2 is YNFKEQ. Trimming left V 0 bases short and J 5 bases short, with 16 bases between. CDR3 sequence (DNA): TGTGCCAGCAGCCAAGATCTACATGGTCCGGGGGAGACCCAGTACTTC. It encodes CASSQDLHGPGETQYF.

The CDR3 DNA sequence: TGCGCCAGCAGCGATTTAACCAGGGCTGAAGCTTTCTTT. Translated, it gives CASSDLTRAEAFF. J is TRBJ1-1 and V is TRBV5-1; TRBD1 is a possible D gene (5 bases). V gave up 4 bases and J gave up 6 bases, with 13 bases separating them. In germline, CDR1 is SGHRS, CDR2 YFSETQ. This CDR3 comprises 13 residues.

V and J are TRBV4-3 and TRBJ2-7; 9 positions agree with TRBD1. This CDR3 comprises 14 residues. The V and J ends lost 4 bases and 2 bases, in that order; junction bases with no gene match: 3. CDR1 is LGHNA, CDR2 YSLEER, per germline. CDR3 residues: CASSLGQGPYEQYF. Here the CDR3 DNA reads TGCGCCAGCAGCCTGGGACAGGGCCCCTACGAGCAGTACTTC.

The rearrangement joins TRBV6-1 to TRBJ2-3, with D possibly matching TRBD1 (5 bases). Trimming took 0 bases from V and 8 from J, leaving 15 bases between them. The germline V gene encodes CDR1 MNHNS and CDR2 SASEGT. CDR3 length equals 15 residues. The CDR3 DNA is TGTGCCAGCAGTGAAGCGTTGGATTCCAGGGCTACGCAGTATTTT. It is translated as CASSEALDSRATQYF.

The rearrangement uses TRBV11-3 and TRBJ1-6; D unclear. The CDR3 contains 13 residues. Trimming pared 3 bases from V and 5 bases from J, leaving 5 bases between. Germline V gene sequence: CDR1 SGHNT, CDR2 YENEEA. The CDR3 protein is CASSFSNNSPLHF. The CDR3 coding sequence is TGTGCCAGCAGCTTTAGTAATAATTCACCCCTCCACTTT.

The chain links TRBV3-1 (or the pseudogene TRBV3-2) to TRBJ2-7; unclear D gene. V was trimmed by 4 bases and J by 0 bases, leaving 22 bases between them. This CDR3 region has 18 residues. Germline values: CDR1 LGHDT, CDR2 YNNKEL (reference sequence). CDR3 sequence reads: CASSPGLGSPEPSYEQYF. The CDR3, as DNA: TGTGCCAGCAGCCCAGGTCTTGGCAGCCCCGAACCCTCCTACGAGCAGTACTTC.

CDR3 in DNA: TGTGCCAGCAGCTTATCGGAGGTTTACAATGAGCAGTTCTTC. This gives the protein CASSLSEVYNEQFF. V usage is TRBV11-2 and J usage is TRBJ2-1; D is possibly TRBD2 (5 bases). CDR1 is SGHAT and CDR2 is FQNNGV in the germline V gene. This CDR3 comprises 14 residues. V was cut by 2 bases and J by 4 bases, with 9 bases left in between.

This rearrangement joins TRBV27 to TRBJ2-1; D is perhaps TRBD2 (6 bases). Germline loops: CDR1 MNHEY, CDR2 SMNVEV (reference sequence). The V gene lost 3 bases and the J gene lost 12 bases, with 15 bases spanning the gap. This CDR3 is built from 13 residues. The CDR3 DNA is TGTGCCAGCAGTTTGCCCCCGGAGGGAAGGCAGTTCTTC. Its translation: CASSLPPEGRQFF.